A selection of T cell receptor beta chains follows, all from one sample in a study of early T cells in non-severe SARS-CoV-2 infection. TCRdb used MiXCR to reprocess the 5' RACE reads, holding one entry per CDR3 protein. The sample shows 95,000 to 150,000 distinct CDR3 sequences, 15% of them seen only once. Sequencing was done on a sample of whole blood. Source of these receptors: an adult who was a healthcare worker with PCR-confirmed SARS-CoV-2 infection or an uninfected control (not recorded which). The CDR3 runs from the conserved cysteine through the conserved F or W. Fields, in order: V gene, CDR3 length, J gene, D gene, clone size, CDR3 DNA, CDR3 protein. D genes are given only for firm matches. Rows may omit the clone size; those that give it use once, few, many or a size class.

TRBV7-6	13	TRBJ2-7	NA	many	TGTGCCAGCAGCCAAAAACTTACCTACGAGCAGTACTTC	CASSQKLTYEQYF
TRBV9	16	TRBJ2-2	TRBD1	few	TGTGCCAGCAGCGCATTGGACAGGGAGGACACCGGGGAGCTGTTTTTT	CASSALDREDTGELFF
TRBV7-9	14	TRBJ2-7	NA	NA	TGTGCCAGCAGCTTAGTGTCTCCCCCCTACGAGCAGTACTTC	CASSLVSPPYEQYF
TRBV11-1	15	TRBJ1-2	NA	many	TGTGCCAGCAGCTTAGACGTTTGGGGTCGATATGGCTACACCTTC	CASSLDVWGRYGYTF
TRBV2	15	TRBJ1-1	NA	few	TGTGCCAGCAGTGAAGCGGGTGTCCGGCGGACTGAAGCTTTCTTT	CASSEAGVRRTEAFF
TRBV20-1	13	TRBJ1-3	NA	NA	TGCAGTGCTGAACAGGGTCCCGGAAACACCATATATTTT	CSAEQGPGNTIYF
TRBV6-6	15	TRBJ1-2	NA	many	TGTGCCAGCAGTTACTCCAACAGGGTTGTCCATGGCTACACCTTC	CASSYSNRVVHGYTF
TRBV19	14	TRBJ2-2	NA	NA	TGTGCCAGCGGAGCCGGGGCCAACACCGGGGAGCTGTTTTTT	CASGAGANTGELFF
TRBV3-1	15	TRBJ2-7	NA	NA	TGTGCCAGCAGCCAACCCAGAACAGGGAGCTACGAGCAGTACTTC	CASSQPRTGSYEQYF
TRBV20-1	12	TRBJ2-3	NA	NA	TGCAGTGCCGGGCGGCGGGGAACCACGCAGTATTTT	CSAGRRGTTQYF
TRBV20-1	13	TRBJ1-5	TRBD1	NA	TGCAGTGCTGTACAGGGGGTTAATCGGCCCCAGCATTTT	CSAVQGVNRPQHF
TRBV2	12	TRBJ2-1	TRBD1	few	TGTGCCAGCAGTGAAAGGGGACAGGGTCGGTTCTTC	CASSERGQGRFF
TRBV10-3	15	TRBJ1-1	TRBD1	few	TGTGCCATCAGTCAACCGGGACAGGGGCTCACTGAAGCTTTCTTT	CAISQPGQGLTEAFF
TRBV5-6	13	TRBJ2-5	NA	NA	TGTGCCAGCAGCTTCTTCAGTGAAGAGACCCAGTACTTC	CASSFFSEETQYF
TRBV5-1	15	TRBJ2-1	TRBD1	few	TGCGCCAGCAGCTTGGAGGCAGGGGGCTACAATGAGCAGTTCTTC	CASSLEAGGYNEQFF
TRBV7-2	11	TRBJ2-1	TRBD2	few	TGTGCCAGCAGCCTAGCGGTAGAGCAGTTCTTC	CASSLAVEQFF
TRBV5-1	15	TRBJ1-4	TRBD1	NA	TGCGCCAGCAGCGTGGGGACAGGGGCTAATGAAAAACTGTTTTTT	CASSVGTGANEKLFF
TRBV29-1	10	TRBJ1-1	NA	NA	TGCAGCGTGGAGAACACTGAAGCTTTCTTT	CSVENTEAFF
TRBV2	13	TRBJ1-3	NA	NA	TGTGCCAGCAGTCTGGGGACTGGAAACACCATATATTTT	CASSLGTGNTIYF
TRBV6-6	12	TRBJ2-3	NA	few	TGTGCCAGCAGTTACGAGGCAGATACGCAGTATTTT	CASSYEADTQYF
TRBV29-1	21	TRBJ2-3	TRBD2	NA	TGCAGCGTCAATAAGTTTAGCGGGGGGCAAACTCTAAGAACTAGCACAGATACGCAGTATTTT	CSVNKFSGGQTLRTSTDTQYF
TRBV10-1	13	TRBJ1-1	NA	NA	TGCGCCAGCAGTGAACAAACAGGGAACCAAGCTTTCTTT	CASSEQTGNQAFF
TRBV7-2	14	TRBJ1-3	NA	few	TGTGCCAGCCGCCCGCGACAGAGAGGAAACACCATATATTTT	CASRPRQRGNTIYF
TRBV18	12	TRBJ2-7	NA	many	TGTGCCAGCTCCACAGGGTCCTACGAGCAGTACTTC	CASSTGSYEQYF